Listed here are 29 T cell receptor beta chains from one sample, sequenced in a study of T cells in Graves' hyperthyroidism and ophthalmopathy. Amplification yielded TCR beta CDR3 regions, with RNA transcripts as the source. During a first-round RT-PCR of the TCR CDR3, the HTBI primer set was used. TCRdb used MiXCR to reprocess the multiplex PCR reads, holding one entry per CDR3 protein. The sample lists fewer than 550,000 distinct CDR3 sequences, around 24% occurring once. The source material was blood. Receptor source: a woman in her twenties or thirties with Graves' ophthalmopathy.

About this clonotype: This CDR3 fails to terminate in the conserved phenylalanine or tryptophan, so it likely reflects a read error. The genes are TRBV11-2 and TRBJ1-1; D not certain. CDR1 is SGHAT and CDR2 is FQNNGV in the germline V gene. There are 13 residues in the CDR3. Trimming left V 11 bases short and J 7 bases short, with 20 bases between. This CDR3 is CAWIWTTSSEAFS. CDR3 nucleotide sequence: TGTGCCTGGATATGGACCACGAGCAGTGAAGCTTTCTCT.

The sample holds many counts of this clonotype. The chain uses TRBV20-1 and TRBJ1-2, with 7 bases that match TRBD1. The ends lost 5 bases at V and 11 bases at J; junction bases unmatched: 5. Germline V CDR1 and CDR2: DFQATT, SNEGSKA (reference sequence). This CDR3 comprises 10 residues. Here the CDR3 DNA reads TGCAGTGCTTTGGACAGGATTTACACCTTC. Its protein product is CSALDRIYTF.

The rearrangement joins TRBV19 to TRBJ2-2; 10 positions match TRBD1. Trimming took 4 bases from V and 4 from J; bases not matched to a gene: 6. The germline CDR1 and CDR2 sequences are LNHDA and SQIVND (reference sequence). This CDR3 spans 16 amino acids. CDR3 coding DNA: TGTGCCAGTAGTACGCCGGGACAGGGGATCACCGGGGAGCTGTTTTTT. It yields the protein CASSTPGQGITGELFF.

This clonotype was observed many times. The chain couples TRBV28 to TRBJ1-2; TRBD1 agrees at 11 bases. The CDR3 sequence is 17 residues long. V gave up 2 bases and J gave up 6 bases; unmatched junction bases: 11. The germline CDR1 and CDR2 sequences are MDHEN and SYDVKM. CDR3 in DNA: TGTGCCAGCAGTTTACCGGACAGGGGGCGCGTTAGTCATGGCTACACCTTC. Protein sequence: CASSLPDRGRVSHGYTF.

This clonotype appeared many times. The chain couples TRBV12-3 or TRBV12-4 to TRBJ2-5, with a weak D call TRBD2 (5 bases). The CDR3 loop spans 14 amino acids. Trimming took 3 bases from V and 0 from J, leaving 8 bases between them. The CDR3 bases are TGTGCCAGCAGTTTTAGCGAGAACCAAGAGACCCAGTACTTC. It codes for CASSFSENQETQYF.

The sample holds many counts of this clonotype. V gene TRBV7-9 combines with J gene TRBJ1-1; tentatively, D is TRBD1 (6 bases). V lost 5 bases and J lost 2, with 15 bases in between. This CDR3 region has 15 residues. Per germline, CDR1 SEHNR and CDR2 FQNEAQ (reference sequence). CDR3 loop: CASSPRTAFNTEAFF. The CDR3 DNA reads TGTGCCAGCAGCCCCCGGACAGCCTTTAACACTGAAGCTTTCTTT. The complete variable domain, with remaining parts taken from reference TRBV7-9 and TRBJ1-1, reads DTGVSQNPRHKITKRGQNVTFRCDPISEHNRLYWYRQTLGQGPEFLTYFQNEAQLEKSRLLSDRFSAERPKGSFSTLEIQRTEQGDSAMYLCASSPRTAFNTEAFFGQGTRLTVV.

This clonotype appeared many times. The chain combines TRBV4-1 with TRBJ1-3, with D possibly being TRBD1 (6 bases). CDR1 is MGHRA, CDR2 YSYEKL, per germline. V lost 10 bases and J 1 base, leaving 11 bases between the germline ends. The CDR3 sequence is 13 residues long. CDR3 sequence: CATSGTSGNTIYF. Here the CDR3 DNA reads TGCGCCACGTCTGGGACATCTGGAAACACCATATATTTT.

The chain has TRBV24-1 and TRBJ1-1, with D maybe TRBD1 (6 bases). The CDR3 extends over 12 amino acids. In germline, CDR1 is KGHDR, CDR2 SFDVKD. Trimming removed 7 bases from V and 11 bases from J, with 16 bases in between. The CDR3 coding sequence is TGTGCCACCAGGGACGAACAGGGCACGGCTTTCTTT. Its translation: CATRDEQGTAFF.

The chain is built from TRBV6-4 and TRBJ1-1; D perhaps matches TRBD1 (5 bases). CDR1 is MRHNA and CDR2 is SNTAGT in the germline V gene. This CDR3 region has 15 residues. Between the trimmed V and J ends, which lost 2 bases and 0 bases, there was a span of 10 bases. CDR3 nucleotides: TGTGCCAGCAGTGACCTCAGGGAAATGAACACTGAAGCTTTCTTT. Protein product: CASSDLREMNTEAFF.

On this clonotype: Just one base apart from a much larger clone, this may be a read error. The CDR3 reads CASSPIQFRWGRSEAFF. The CDR3 DNA is TGTGCCAGCAGTCCTATACAATTCCGCTGGGGGAGGTCGGAAGCTTTCTTT. The V and J genes are TRBV28 and TRBJ1-1, with D perhaps matching TRBD1 (5 bases). The CDR3 has 17 amino acids. V was cut by 5 bases and J by 8 bases, with 27 bases left in between. Germline CDR1 is MDHEN and CDR2 is SYDVKM. The variable domain in full, completed from reference TRBV28 and TRBJ1-1, reads DVKVTQSSRYLVKRTGEKVFLECVQDMDHENMFWYRQDPGLGLRLIYFSYDVKMKEKGDIPEGYSVSREKKERFSLILESASTNQTSMYLCASSPIQFRWGRSEAFFGQGTRLTVV.

Concerning this clonotype itself: A read error is possible here, since a much larger clone lies one base away. This chain uses TRBV5-1 with TRBJ1-3, with D unclear. The CDR3 runs to 15 residues. Germline loops: CDR1 SGHRS, CDR2 YFSETQ. CDR3 coding DNA: TGCGCCAGCATCTTGGATGGGAGCTCTGGAAACACCATATATTTT. Its protein product is CASILDGSSGNTIYF.

This clonotype has at least ten counts. CDR3 DNA: TGCGCCAGCAGGAAGACAGCTACCGCCACTGAAGCTTTCTTT. Its translation: CASRKTATATEAFF. V gene TRBV10-2 combines with J gene TRBJ1-1; TRBD1 is a possible D gene (5 bases). Trimming shortened V by 6 bases and J by 4 bases, and 15 bases separated the two germline ends. Germline assignment: CDR1 WSHSY and CDR2 SAAADI. There are 14 residues in the CDR3.

The chain uses TRBV12-3 or TRBV12-4 and TRBJ1-5; D may be TRBD1 (6 bases). The CDR3 has 14 residues. Trimming cost V 6 bases and J 3 bases, with 12 bases left between them. The chain's CDR3 is CASREGQFNQPQHF. CDR3 bases: TGTGCCAGCAGAGAAGGACAGTTCAATCAGCCCCAGCATTTT.

This clonotype was counted ten times or more. The chain recombines TRBV10-3 with TRBJ2-7, with D possibly matching TRBD1 (6 bases). Deletions cut 6 bases from V and 6 bases from J, with 12 bases between. CDR1 and CDR2 from the germline V gene are ENHRY and SYGVKD. The CDR3 runs to 12 residues. The CDR3 DNA sequence: TGTGCCATCAGCCTTACAGGGTTCGAGCAGTACTTC. Translation gives CAISLTGFEQYF.

This clonotype came up many times. The chain is built from TRBV10-3 and TRBJ2-5, with D unclear. Trimming shortened V by 2 bases and J by 0 bases, and 4 bases separated the two germline ends. There are 13 residues in the CDR3. CDR1 is ENHRY and CDR2 is SYGVKD in the germline V gene. DNA for the CDR3: TGTGCCATCAGTGAGGTGTACCAAGAGACCCAGTACTTC. Translating it yields CAISEVYQETQYF.

The chain recombines TRBV25-1 with TRBJ1-2; 8 bases map to TRBD1. V lost 3 bases to trimming and J lost 7 bases; unmatched junction nucleotides: 7. Looked up from germline, CDR1 is MGHDK and CDR2 is SYGVNS. The CDR3 loop spans 14 amino acids. The CDR3 reads CASSDAGGGSGYTF. The CDR3 DNA reads as TGTGCCAGCAGTGATGCAGGGGGCGGTTCTGGCTACACCTTC.

The rearrangement joins TRBV28 to TRBJ2-6; possibly TRBD1 or TRBD2 for D (7 bases each). Germline-derived CDR1 and CDR2 are MDHEN and SYDVKM. The CDR3 is 19 residues long. V shed 4 bases and J shed 0 bases, with 19 bases lying between them. CDR3 residues: CASSSPRGTEVSGANVLTF. The CDR3 nucleotides are TGTGCCAGCAGTTCGCCGCGGGGGACAGAAGTCTCTGGGGCCAACGTCCTGACTTTC. The whole variable domain, remainder taken from reference TRBV28 and TRBJ2-6, is DVKVTQSSRYLVKRTGEKVFLECVQDMDHENMFWYRQDPGLGLRLIYFSYDVKMKEKGDIPEGYSVSREKKERFSLILESASTNQTSMYLCASSSPRGTEVSGANVLTFGAGSRLTVL.

This rearrangement joins TRBV6-1 to TRBJ1-3; no clear D. Germline V gene sequence: CDR1 MNHNS, CDR2 SASEGT. Trimming removed 6 bases from V and 4 bases from J, with 22 bases in between. This CDR3 has 17 amino acids. For the CDR3, the DNA is TGTGCCAGCAGGCCCCACTTTCTTAGACTTCTCGGAAACACCATATATTTT. It translates to CASRPHFLRLLGNTIYF.

This clonotype has at least ten counts. In nucleotides, the CDR3 is TGTGCCAGCTCACCTCCAGGGTTCCCCTACGAGCAGTACTTC. Its protein is CASSPPGFPYEQYF. V is TRBV18 and J is TRBJ2-7; the D gene is possibly TRBD1 (5 bases). Germline CDR1 reads KGHSH; CDR2 reads LQKENI. V was cut by 3 bases and J by 2 bases, with 11 bases left in between. The CDR3 sequence is 14 residues long.

This clonotype was counted many times. This rearrangement joins TRBV9 to TRBJ2-5; 8 positions match TRBD2. V shed 0 bases and J 5 bases; nucleotides not matched to a gene: 12. Germline-derived CDR1 and CDR2 are SGDLS and YYNGEE. The CDR3 has 17 amino acids. The chain's CDR3 is CASSVGNSGAGGETQYF. The CDR3 region has the DNA TGTGCCAGCAGCGTAGGTAATAGCGGGGCTGGGGGCGAGACCCAGTACTTC.

This chain joins TRBV2 and TRBJ1-5, with D hard to call. This CDR3 is built from 15 residues. Germline CDR1 and CDR2: SNHLY and FYNNEI. Trimming took off 7 bases at V and 0 bases at J, with 13 bases between the two ends. Written as DNA, the CDR3 is TGTGCCAGCAAGGTTCAGAAATATAGCAATCAGCCCCAGCATTTT. Its protein product is CASKVQKYSNQPQHF.

This clonotype occurred many times. This chain joins TRBV11-2 and TRBJ2-5, with 8 bases identical to TRBD1. This CDR3 has 14 amino acids. With 6 bases clipped from V and 5 bases from J, the junction kept 8 bases outside the gene matches. Germline V gene lookup returns CDR1 SGHAT and CDR2 FQNNGV. The CDR3 DNA is TGTGCCAGCAGAGAGACAGGGGTCTCTGAGACCCAGTACTTC. It is translated as CASRETGVSETQYF.

This clonotype appeared many times. The chain carries TRBV6-5 and TRBJ1-1; the D is unclear. V gave up 7 bases and J gave up 3 bases, with 15 bases separating them. The CDR3 consists of 14 residues. Germline V lookup: CDR1 MNHEY, CDR2 SVGAGI. The CDR3 region is CASNPDIKDTEAFF. CDR3 DNA: TGTGCCAGCAACCCAGACATCAAGGACACTGAAGCTTTCTTT.

This clonotype was detected only a few times. V and J are TRBV10-3 and TRBJ2-2, with D unclear. The CDR3 contains 15 residues. Per germline, CDR1 ENHRY and CDR2 SYGVKD. The V end lost 6 bases, the J end lost 4 bases, and 15 bases lay between the germline ends. In nucleotides, the CDR3 is TGTGCCATCAGACCGGATACAACGACCACCGGGGAGCTGTTTTTT. Protein product: CAIRPDTTTTGELFF.

This chain joins TRBV12-3 or TRBV12-4 and TRBJ1-5; the D gene is possibly TRBD1 (5 bases). There are 15 residues in the CDR3. The germline V and J ends were trimmed by 10 bases and 6 bases, with 22 bases remaining between them. CDR3 sequence (DNA): TGTGCCACAGAGCAGGGTGGGGGTTTAGGTCAGCCCCAGCATTTT. Translating gives CATEQGGGLGQPQHF.

The chain has TRBV6-1 and TRBJ1-1; maybe TRBD1 (5 bases). The CDR3 is 15 amino acids. The V gene's germline CDR1 is MNHNS and CDR2 SASEGT. The V end was cut by 6 bases, the J end by 1 base, with 15 bases between. CDR3 sequence reads: CASRKRGTPNTEAFF. CDR3 nucleotide sequence: TGTGCCAGCAGAAAACGGGGGACCCCGAACACTGAAGCTTTCTTT.

This clonotype was observed many times. V and J are TRBV6-5 and TRBJ2-7; the D call may be TRBD1 or TRBD2 (5 bases each). CDR1 is MNHEY and CDR2 is SVGAGI in the germline V gene. The CDR3 contains 14 residues. Between the trimmed V and J ends, which lost 5 bases and 3 bases, there was a span of 14 bases. The CDR3 coding sequence is TGTGCCAGCAGTCGGGACGGAGCAAACTACGAGCAGTACTTC. Translated: CASSRDGANYEQYF.

Ten or more counts support this clonotype. The chain has TRBV27 and TRBJ1-1; 7 nucleotides line up with TRBD1. This CDR3 has 15 residues. Germline loops: CDR1 MNHEY, CDR2 SMNVEV (reference sequence). Trimming took 0 bases from V and 5 from J; bases not matched to a gene: 6. The CDR3 DNA follows: TGTGCCAGCAGTTTATCATCGACAGGGAGGACTGAAGCTTTCTTT. Amino acid sequence: CASSLSSTGRTEAFF.

The V call is TRBV6-5, the J call TRBJ2-5; 8 bases map to TRBD2. The CDR3 totals 15 residues. Germline V gene sequence: CDR1 MNHEY, CDR2 SVGAGI. J lost 2 bases, V lost 2 bases, and 4 bases had no gene match. The CDR3 bases are TGTGCCAGCAGTTACCCCGGGAGGGATCAAGAGACCCAGTACTTC. Translating it yields CASSYPGRDQETQYF.